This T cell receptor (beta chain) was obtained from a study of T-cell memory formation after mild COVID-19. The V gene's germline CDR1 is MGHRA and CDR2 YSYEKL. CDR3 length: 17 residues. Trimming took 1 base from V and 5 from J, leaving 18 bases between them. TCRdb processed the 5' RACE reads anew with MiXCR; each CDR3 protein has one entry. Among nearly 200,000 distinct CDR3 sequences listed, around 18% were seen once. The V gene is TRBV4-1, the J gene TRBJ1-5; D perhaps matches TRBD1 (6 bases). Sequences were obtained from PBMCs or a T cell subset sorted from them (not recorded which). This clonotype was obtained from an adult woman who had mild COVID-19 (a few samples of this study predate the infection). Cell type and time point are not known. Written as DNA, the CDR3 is TGCGCCAGCAGCCAAGCGGGGGCCCACTTCCTACATCAGCCCCAGCATTTT. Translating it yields CASSQAGAHFLHQPQHF.